The rows below give T cell receptor beta chains drawn from one sample of a study of shared clonotypes between healthy human individuals. The protocol was immunoSEQ multiplex PCR, while the TCRdb copy is restricted to in-frame clones and leaves out a portion. The sample consists of under 1 million clones, roughly 96% of them appearing once. Sequenced sample: naive CD8+ T cells sorted from blood. These receptors were taken from a man under 40 in good health. Each CDR3 is given with its conserved first and last residue. A D gene is named only where the DNA matches it firmly. Size is stated for part of the rows, as once, few or many counts, or as a class when the clone is expanded.

size	D	V	J	DNA	CDR3
NA	TRBD2	TRBV19	TRBJ2-3	TGTGCCAGTAGTCCCGGACTAGGAGGATCCTATGGTACGCAGTATTTT	CASSPGLGGSYGTQYF
NA	TRBD1	TRBV28	TRBJ2-7	TGTGCCAGCAGTTTTGGGCCAAGGACAGGGGACGTCTACGAGCAGTACTTC	CASSFGPRTGDVYEQYF
NA	NA	TRBV10-1	TRBJ2-7	TGCGCCAGCAGTGAATTTCGTAGCTACGAGCAGTACTTC	CASSEFRSYEQYF
NA	NA	TRBV28	TRBJ1-1	TGTGCCAGCAGTTTATTCAGGGGCGCTAACACTGAAGCTTTCTTT	CASSLFRGANTEAFF
NA	NA	TRBV13	TRBJ1-2	TGTGCCAGCAGCCTATGGACAGCAGTCGATGGCTACACCTTC	CASSLWTAVDGYTF
NA	NA	TRBV7-9	TRBJ2-3	TGTGCCAGCAGCTTCCTAGCAGATACGCAGTATTTT	CASSFLADTQYF
few	TRBD1	TRBV15	TRBJ2-3	TGTGCCACCAGCACCCACCGGGACAGTACCCCGCAGTATTTT	CATSTHRDSTPQYF
NA	NA	TRBV6-1	TRBJ1-1	TGTGCCAGCAGTGATTTAGGACACCTGAACACTGAAGCTTTCTTT	CASSDLGHLNTEAFF
NA	NA	TRBV6-4	TRBJ2-1	TGTGCCAGCAGTGACTGGAGGAGCAATGAGCAGTTCTTC	CASSDWRSNEQFF
NA	NA	TRBV4-3	TRBJ2-7	TGCGCCAGCAGCCAAGATCCCCCTAGCGAGCAGTACTTC	CASSQDPPSEQYF
NA	TRBD1	TRBV27	TRBJ1-5	TGTGCCAGCAGTGTAGGGACAGGGGGCAATCAGCCCCAGCATTTT	CASSVGTGGNQPQHF
NA	NA	TRBV7-2	TRBJ2-2	TGTGCCAGCAGCTTAGTTGGGGCAACCGGGGAGCTGTTTTTT	CASSLVGATGELFF
NA	NA	TRBV6-5	TRBJ2-7	TGTGCCAGCAGTTACTCCCTAGGGTATTACGAGCAGTACTTC	CASSYSLGYYEQYF
once	NA	TRBV7-6	TRBJ2-7	TGTGCCAGCAGCTTAGCTCCGAATAGCGAGCAGTACTTC	CASSLAPNSEQYF
NA	NA	TRBV7-8	TRBJ2-5	TGTGCCAGCAGCTTCCCACTCAGAGGAGAGACCCAGTACTTC	CASSFPLRGETQYF
NA	NA	TRBV28	TRBJ1-1	TGTGCCAGCAAATTCCCCGGGGGCACTGAAGCTTTCTTT	CASKFPGGTEAFF
NA	TRBD1	TRBV5-1	TRBJ1-1	TGCGCCAGCAGCCCAGGGGACAGGGAGTTGAACACTGAAGCTTTCTTT	CASSPGDRELNTEAFF
NA	TRBD2	TRBV7-9	TRBJ2-4	TGTGCCAGCCGGGGCAGGGACATAGCGGGAGGAAGAAACATTCAGTACTTC	CASRGRDIAGGRNIQYF
NA	TRBD2	TRBV28	TRBJ2-5	TGTGCCAGCAGTCATCCGGGACTAGGACCGAAGACCCAGTACTTC	CASSHPGLGPKTQYF
once	NA	TRBV6-5	TRBJ2-7	TGTGCCAGCAGTCCCCAGGGATACGAGCAGTACTTC	CASSPQGYEQYF
once	NA	TRBV7-9	TRBJ2-7	TGTGCCAGCAGCTTAGCGCAGGGTCGCTCCTACGAGCAGTACTTC	CASSLAQGRSYEQYF
NA	NA	TRBV11-3	TRBJ2-1	TGTGCCAGCAGCGCCCGGGACGGCTCCTACAATGAGCAGTTCTTC	CASSARDGSYNEQFF
NA	NA	TRBV27	TRBJ2-7	TGTGCCAGCAGTTTCTACGCGGGAAAGATCTACGAGCAGTACTTC	CASSFYAGKIYEQYF
NA	NA	TRBV9	TRBJ2-5	TGTGCCAGCAGCGGGGGGTTCCAAGAGACCCAGTACTTC	CASSGGFQETQYF
NA	TRBD2	TRBV4-3	TRBJ2-1	TGCGCCAGCAGCCCGGGACTAGCGAGAAACAATGAGCAGTTCTTC	CASSPGLARNNEQFF
NA	TRBD1	TRBV29-1	TRBJ2-3	TGCAGCGTTGAAGAACAGGGGTCCCATACGCAGTATTTT	CSVEEQGSHTQYF
NA	NA	TRBV11-3	TRBJ2-5	TGTGCCAGCAGCGGCCGGGACGAAGAGACCCAGTACTTC	CASSGRDEETQYF
NA	NA	TRBV19	TRBJ2-7	TGTGCCAGTAGTACCCTCGACTCCTACGAGCAGTACTTC	CASSTLDSYEQYF
NA	NA	TRBV5-8	TRBJ2-5	TGTGCCAGCAGCTTGTGGCTAGCGAGACAAGAGACCCAGTACTTC	CASSLWLARQETQYF
NA	TRBD1	TRBV4-3	TRBJ2-7	TGCGCCAGCAGCCAAGTCCGGGACAGCGCCTACGAGCAGTACTTC	CASSQVRDSAYEQYF
NA	NA	TRBV5-5	TRBJ2-7	TGTGCCAGCAGCCGGAGGGACGGAGAGTTCTACGAGCAGTACTTC	CASSRRDGEFYEQYF
NA	NA	TRBV7-9	TRBJ2-2	TGTGCCAGCAGTTCCGACAGATCGAACACCGGGGAGCTGTTTTTT	CASSSDRSNTGELFF
NA	TRBD1	TRBV7-9	TRBJ1-5	TGTGCCAGCAGCTCTGGACAGGGAAATCAGCCCCAGCATTTT	CASSSGQGNQPQHF
NA	NA	TRBV6-5	TRBJ2-7	TGTGCCAGCAGTTACTCATGGGGCAACAACGAGCAGTACTTC	CASSYSWGNNEQYF
NA	NA	TRBV11-2	TRBJ1-2	TGTGCCAGCAGCTTAGTCCTCAGGACCTTTATGGGAAGGGGCTACACCTTC	CASSLVLRTFMGRGYTF
NA	NA	TRBV2	TRBJ1-1	TGTGCCAGCAGGGGGAGTGAAGCTTTCTTT	CASRGSEAFF
NA	NA	TRBV30	TRBJ2-1	TGTGCCTGGAGTGTACCAGCGGGCCCCCCGACGCAGTTCTTC	CAWSVPAGPPTQFF
NA	NA	TRBV27	TRBJ2-7	TGTGCCAGCAGTTCCCTTTTCGGGACCCGCGACGAGCAGTACTTC	CASSSLFGTRDEQYF
NA	TRBD2	TRBV27	TRBJ2-1	TGTGCCAGCAGTTTATTGGCGGGAGGGGGACCCGAGCAGTTCTTC	CASSLLAGGGPEQFF
NA	NA	TRBV2	TRBJ1-2	TGTGCCAGCAGGGGGGCGCCCTATGGCTACACCTTC	CASRGAPYGYTF
NA	TRBD1	TRBV13	TRBJ2-3	TGTGCCAGCAGCTTAGGCTTACAGGGGTACGAGGCAGATACGCAGTATTTT	CASSLGLQGYEADTQYF
NA	NA	TRBV28	TRBJ1-3	TGTGCCAGCAGTTTAAAGGAAAACACCATATATTTT	CASSLKENTIYF
NA	NA	TRBV28	TRBJ1-3	TGTGCCAGCAGTTTGGGAAACACCATATATTTT	CASSLGNTIYF
NA	NA	TRBV4-3	TRBJ2-1	TGCGCCAGCAGCCAAGGGGCCCTTGAGCAGTTCTTC	CASSQGALEQFF
NA	NA	TRBV18	TRBJ2-7	TGTGCCAGCTCACCACCGTCCGTTGGGGCGGCGCTCTCCTACGAGCAGTACTTC	CASSPPSVGAALSYEQYF
NA	NA	TRBV5-1	TRBJ2-7	TGCGCCAGCAGCTCCACGGGCTCCTTAAACGAGCAGTACTTC	CASSSTGSLNEQYF
NA	TRBD1	TRBV7-9	TRBJ1-4	TGTGCCAGCGGGACAGGGGGCGATGAAAAACTGTTTTTT	CASGTGGDEKLFF
NA	NA	TRBV4-3	TRBJ2-1	TGCGCCAGCAGCCAAGAATTATCTGGCAGCGGTTATACCTACAATGAGCAGTTCTTC	CASSQELSGSGYTYNEQFF
NA	NA	TRBV7-3	TRBJ2-6	TGTGCCAGCTCCCCGGGGGCGGGTGGGGCCAACGTCCTGACTTTC	CASSPGAGGANVLTF